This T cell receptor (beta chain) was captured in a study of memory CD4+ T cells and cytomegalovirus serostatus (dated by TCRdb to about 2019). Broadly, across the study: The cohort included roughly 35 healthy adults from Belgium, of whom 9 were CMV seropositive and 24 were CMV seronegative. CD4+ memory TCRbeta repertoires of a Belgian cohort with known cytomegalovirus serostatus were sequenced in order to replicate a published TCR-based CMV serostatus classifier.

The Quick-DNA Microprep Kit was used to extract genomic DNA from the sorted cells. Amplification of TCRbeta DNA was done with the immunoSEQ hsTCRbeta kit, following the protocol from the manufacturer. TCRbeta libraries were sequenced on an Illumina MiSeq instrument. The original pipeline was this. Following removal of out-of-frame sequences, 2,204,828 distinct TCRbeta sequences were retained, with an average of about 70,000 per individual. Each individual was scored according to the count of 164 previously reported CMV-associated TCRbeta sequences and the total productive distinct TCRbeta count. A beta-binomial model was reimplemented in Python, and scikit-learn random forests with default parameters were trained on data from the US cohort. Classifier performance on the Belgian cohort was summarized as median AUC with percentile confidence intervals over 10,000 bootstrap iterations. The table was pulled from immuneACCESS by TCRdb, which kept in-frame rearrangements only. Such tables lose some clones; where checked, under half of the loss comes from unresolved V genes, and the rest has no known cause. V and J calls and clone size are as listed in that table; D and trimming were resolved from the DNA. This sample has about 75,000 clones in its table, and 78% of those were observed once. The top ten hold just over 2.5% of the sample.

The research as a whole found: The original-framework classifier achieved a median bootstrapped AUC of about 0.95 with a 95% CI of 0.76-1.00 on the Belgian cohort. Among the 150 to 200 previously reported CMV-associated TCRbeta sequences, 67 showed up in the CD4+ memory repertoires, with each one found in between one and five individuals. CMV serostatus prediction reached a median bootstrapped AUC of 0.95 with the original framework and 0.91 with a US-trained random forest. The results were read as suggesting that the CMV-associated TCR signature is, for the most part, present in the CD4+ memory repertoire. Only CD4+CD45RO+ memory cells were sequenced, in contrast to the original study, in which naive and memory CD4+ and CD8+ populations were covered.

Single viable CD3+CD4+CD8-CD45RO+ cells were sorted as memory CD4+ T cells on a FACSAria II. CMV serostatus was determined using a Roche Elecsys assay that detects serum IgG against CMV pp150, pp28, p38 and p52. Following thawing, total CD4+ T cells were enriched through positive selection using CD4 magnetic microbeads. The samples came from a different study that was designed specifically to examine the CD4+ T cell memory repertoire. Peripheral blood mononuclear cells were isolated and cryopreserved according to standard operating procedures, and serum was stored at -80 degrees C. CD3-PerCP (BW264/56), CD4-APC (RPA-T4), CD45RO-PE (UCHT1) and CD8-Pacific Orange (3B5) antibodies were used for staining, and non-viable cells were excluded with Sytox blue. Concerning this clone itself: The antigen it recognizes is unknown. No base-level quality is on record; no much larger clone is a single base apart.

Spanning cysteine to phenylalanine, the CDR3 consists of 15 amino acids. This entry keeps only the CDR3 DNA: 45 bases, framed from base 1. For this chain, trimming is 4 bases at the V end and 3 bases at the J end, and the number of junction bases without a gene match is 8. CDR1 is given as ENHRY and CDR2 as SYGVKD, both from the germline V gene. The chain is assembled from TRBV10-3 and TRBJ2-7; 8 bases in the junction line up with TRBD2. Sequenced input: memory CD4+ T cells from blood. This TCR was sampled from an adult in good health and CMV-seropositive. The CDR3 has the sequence CAISGPGLGNYEQYF. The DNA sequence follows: TGTGCCATCAGTGGACCGGGACTAGGGAACTACGAGCAGTACTTC.